This paragraph reports one T cell receptor (beta chain). Antigen unknown. The data stem from a study of T cells in localized non-small cell lung cancer. The table came from immunoSEQ multiplex PCR; TCRdb's copy has only in-frame clones and leaves some out. Among 55,000 to 75,000 clones listed, about 86% were seen once. Whole-study results and caveats: A higher density of T cells in blood coincided with extended overall survival. Adjacent uninvolved lung had the highest clonality, suggesting focused antigen responses. A median of around 57 clones ranked among the top 100 in tumor appeared in adjacent lung. Sequencing was limited to one tumor region, leaving the possibility of heterogeneity open.

Germline V gene lookup returns CDR1 MNHNY and CDR2 SVGAGI (reference sequence). J gave up 3 bases and V 8 bases, and 9 bases lay outside the gene matches. The CDR3 sequence is 14 residues long. The receptor comes from a male donor at least 60 years old with stage III squamous cell lung carcinoma. This chain uses TRBV6-6 with TRBJ1-1, with 7 bases aligning to TRBD1. This specimen consisted of peripheral blood, obtained before any cancer treatment. The CDR3 is CASSLKGADTEAFF. Here the CDR3 DNA reads TGTGCCAGCTCCCTGAAGGGGGCCGACACTGAAGCTTTCTTT.